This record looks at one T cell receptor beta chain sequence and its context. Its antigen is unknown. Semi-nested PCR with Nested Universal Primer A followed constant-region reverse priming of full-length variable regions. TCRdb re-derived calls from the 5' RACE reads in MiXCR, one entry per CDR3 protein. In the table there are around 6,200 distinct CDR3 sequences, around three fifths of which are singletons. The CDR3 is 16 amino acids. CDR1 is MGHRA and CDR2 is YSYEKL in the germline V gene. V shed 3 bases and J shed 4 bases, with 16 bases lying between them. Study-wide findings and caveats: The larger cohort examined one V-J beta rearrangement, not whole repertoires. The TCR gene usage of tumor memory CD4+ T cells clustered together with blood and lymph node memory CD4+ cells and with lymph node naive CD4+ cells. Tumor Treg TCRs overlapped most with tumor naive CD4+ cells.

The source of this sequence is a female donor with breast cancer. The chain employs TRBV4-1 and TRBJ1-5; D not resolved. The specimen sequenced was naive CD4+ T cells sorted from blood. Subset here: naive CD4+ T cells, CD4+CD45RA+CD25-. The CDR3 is CASSQWVALPNQPQHF. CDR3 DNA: TGCGCCAGCAGCCAGTGGGTCGCCTTGCCAAATCAGCCCCAGCATTTT.